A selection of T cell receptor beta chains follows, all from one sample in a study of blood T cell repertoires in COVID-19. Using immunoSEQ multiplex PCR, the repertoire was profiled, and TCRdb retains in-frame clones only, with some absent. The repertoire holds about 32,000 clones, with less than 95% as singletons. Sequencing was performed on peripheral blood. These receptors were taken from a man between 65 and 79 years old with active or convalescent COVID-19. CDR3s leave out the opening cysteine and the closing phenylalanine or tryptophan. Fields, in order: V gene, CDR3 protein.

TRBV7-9	ASSPMTVNGYT
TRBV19	ASSLGVPRETQY
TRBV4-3	ASSQTTGETQY
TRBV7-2	ASSYSTSPGTGELF
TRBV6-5	ASSYSGGYGYT
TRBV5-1	ASSLGTTNTGELF
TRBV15	ATSRPRQAAVGNQPQH
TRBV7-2	ASSLGTGTGYT
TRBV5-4	ASSLARGQNHEQY
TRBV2	ASSEGTGGQPQH
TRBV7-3	ASSPRGQANSPLH
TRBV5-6	ASSLRGANYGYT
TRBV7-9	ASSLRTSGSNEQF
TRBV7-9	ASSEGSSGRREQY
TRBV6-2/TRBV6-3	ASSYEVAGEHNSYNEQF
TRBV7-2	ASSLEGRANTEAF
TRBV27	ARGTGANTGELF
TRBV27	ASRRILTAGHGYT
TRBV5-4	ASNEPGQNNSPLH
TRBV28	ASSPPGQNNEQF
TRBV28	ASRSRGIGQETQY
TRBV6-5	ASRGQRGAEQF
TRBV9	ASSVDGGWGYT
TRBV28	ASSLFVGSGGGYT
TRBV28	ASIRTSASYEQY
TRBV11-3	ASSFFVPTSGASYEQY
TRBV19	ASSLRTGSQH
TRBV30	AWSSTGTGINSPLH
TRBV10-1	ASSSSSGQKPF
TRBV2	ASSGNTREETQY
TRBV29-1	SVGGQGTEAF
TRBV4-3	ASSQWGRGMNTEAF
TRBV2	ASSDRGYNEQF
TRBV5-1	ASSQPGLAVTGELF
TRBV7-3	ASSTGNSPLH
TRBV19	ASSIAAGGYEQY
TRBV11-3	ASSLDPGQPQH
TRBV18	ASSPSLHYNEQF
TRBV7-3	ASSLGPPPNTEAF
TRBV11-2	ASSPFDRGTEAF
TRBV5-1	ASSLAGGDGPEAF
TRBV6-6	ASSLDRTEAF
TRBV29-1	SVDGVDTQY
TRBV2	ASSEGLAGGPTDTQY
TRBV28	ASSRDRGFWAKNIQY
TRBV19	ASSIVTGAGNQPQH
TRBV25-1	ASSNHQGNYGYT
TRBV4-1	ASSRMGGRNSYEQY
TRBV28	ATRQGNEKLF
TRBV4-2	ASSQDLGRGNTEAF
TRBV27	ASKLQIPDTQY
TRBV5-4	ASSPLTGTGAHEQY
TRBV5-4	ASSLIGTGGFGYT
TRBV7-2	ASSPRSGQRSGYGYT
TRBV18	ASSPFGQGLGGYT
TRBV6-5	ASSYSTGEAF
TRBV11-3	ASSPKSRGAWETQY
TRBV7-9	ASSLSGGLEAF